This TCR beta chain is drawn from a study of regulatory T cells in long-lasting Graves disease (dated by TCRdb to the early 2020s). Notes on the research overall: Patients with newly diagnosed Graves' disease had been on antithyroid drugs for under 3 months. Patients with persistent Graves' disease were compared with patients with newly diagnosed Graves' disease using TCR sequencing and RNA sequencing of peripheral blood. The study was conducted in China and was registered as a clinical trial. A total of some 35 samples underwent TCR sequencing, from about 13 patients with persistent Graves' disease and 20 or so patients with newly diagnosed Graves' disease. Findings and caveats that apply to the study as a whole: Compared with newly diagnosed patients, patients with persistent Graves' disease had lower TCR Shannon entropy and fewer highly expanded clones, which suggests clonal expansion. As a limitation, the authors acknowledged that the small sample size may reduce accuracy. Only peripheral blood was studied, because thyroid tissue, the primary lesion, was inaccessible. Only the TCR beta chain was sequenced and analyzed. Persistent patients shared more public clonotypes among themselves (around 2,500) than newly diagnosed patients did (approximately 970). TRBV28, TRBJ1-2 and TRBJ2-5 were preferentially used in persistent disease, while TRBV20-1 and TRBJ2-1 were favored in newly diagnosed disease.

Ten or more counts support this clonotype. Its antigen has not been determined. The sample holds no much larger clone one base away, and base qualities are not on file. The junction shows trimming of 10 bases on V and 7 bases on J, and the gene matches do not reach 12 bases of it. Reading from cysteine to phenylalanine, the CDR3 counts 15 amino acids. The retained sequence is limited to the CDR3, 45 bases, with the frame set at the first base. The library was made by multiplex PCR. Sequencing was performed on an Illumina HiSeq 4000. TCR beta libraries were built with iRepertoire HTBI primers and Arm-PCR amplification of CDR3 regions. Before sequencing, the PCR products went through gel purification. The study's own analysis went as follows. A total of under 80 TRBV and 14 TRBJ segments were identified across samples and were used for gene usage analysis of CDR3 amino acid clonotypes. COPE and FqMerger were used to merge the filtered high-quality paired reads into contigs. BLAST was used to align contigs to IMGT TRBV, TRBD and TRBJ reference genes, and CDR3 was defined according to IMGT. Any clonotype with a frequency above 0.1% was classified as a highly expanded clone. Shannon entropy served as the measure of repertoire diversity, while the Gini coefficient captured V-J evenness. Public clonotypes were defined as clonotypes shared by more than one individual. Clones were called with MiXCR by TCRdb after fastp trimmed the public reads at Q25, and only in-frame beta chains were retained. Identical CDR3 proteins give one entry, which carries the most common genes and DNA. The V and J calls and clone size are TCRdb's, not the authors'. A total of some 370,000 distinct CDR3 sequences appear in this sample, approximately 12% of them only once. In total, the top ten clones hold 15% to 20% of the sample.

Taken with the paper, the label for time point translates to: newly diagnosed GD, antithyroid drugs for less than 3 months. For both TCR sequencing and RNA sequencing, RNA was extracted from PBMCs in TRIzol. Graves' disease was diagnosed according to American Thyroid Association guidelines. Patients were recruited from an endocrinology department in Xi'an, China. Each patient gave roughly 10 milliliters of peripheral blood, collected in an EDTA anticoagulant tube. PBMCs were isolated by Ficoll Paque Plus density gradient separation without further T cell sorting. An Agilent 2100 Bioanalyzer and agarose gel were used to assess RNA quality, and a NanoDrop 2000 was used to measure RNA concentration. This sample was also put to use in a study of T cells in Graves' hyperthyroidism and ophthalmopathy. That second publication adds: Graves' hyperthyroidism was defined as stable when no progression to ophthalmopathy occurred over 18 months of follow-up. Hyperthyroidism patients were newly diagnosed, with disease duration under 2 months, and aged 18 to 65 years. Exclusion was applied to patients with uncontrolled infections, other autoimmune diseases, pregnancy or lactation. Diagnoses were based on clinical symptoms, serum thyroxine and TRAb, thyroid ultrasound and orbital computed tomography. The first round of RT-PCR for the TCR CDR3 was performed with the HTBI primer set and the Qiagen OneStep RT-PCR kit. Most expanded thyroid clonotypes (frequency above 0.001) were also found in blood, which suggests that blood repertoires may mirror thyroid immune responses. A 13 V-J signature model separated ophthalmopathy from stable hyperthyroidism, with just over 85% sensitivity and around 84% specificity in cross-validation and 80%/75% in testing. In validation, the model predicted progression to ophthalmopathy with 65% to 71% sensitivity and around 72% specificity, a median of roughly seven months before onset. A discovery cohort of around 100 patients, 43 with Graves' ophthalmopathy and over 55 with stable Graves' hyperthyroidism, was used to find distinguishing TCR V-J signatures. An independent validation cohort of fewer than 20 hyperthyroidism patients and more than 15 patients who later progressed to ophthalmopathy tested prospective prediction of ophthalmopathy. For training and testing, the 80 to 100 patients in the discovery cohort were randomly divided in a 7:3 ratio. In about 6 Graves' hyperthyroidism patients, the study also compared T-cell repertoires from thyroid tissue with T-cell repertoires from blood. After sampling, hyperthyroidism patients received methimazole starting at 30 mg daily, and ophthalmopathy patients received high-dose intravenous methylprednisolone. Libraries were constructed in a second round of multiplex PCR, after which size selection and purification were carried out. The libraries were sequenced on an Illumina HiSeq2000 using paired-end 100 bp reads. SOAPnuke was used to process the raw data, throwing out any read that contained adapters or uncalled bases, had a mean Phred below 15, or lacked an exact constant-primer or identifier match. High-quality paired reads were merged with COPE v1.2.5, and unique nucleotide sequences were defined as clonotypes. MiTCR v1.1 was used to align the clonotypes against IMGT TRBV, TRBD and TRBJ reference segments. Only V-J combinations with frequency above 0.0001, covering 99% to 99.2% of repertoires, were analysed. The TCS score was defined as the ratio of F50 (clonal expansion) to E x V (chaos), calculated using BLOSUM62-based TCRdist between CDR3 peptides within each V-J. Welch's t-statistics and random forest reduced roughly 530 V-J features to roughly 13, which were used in a naive Bayes classifier (R e1071). Sample size was not statistically predetermined, and blinding of investigators to group allocation was not performed. The paper describes TCR Vbeta CDR3 sequencing of 140 or so peripheral blood samples, made up of 43 ophthalmopathy patients, around 78 hyperthyroidism patients and some 17 progressor patients.

The chain employs TRBV12-3 or TRBV12-4 and TRBJ2-1; TRBD1 aligns with 11 central bases. This material consisted of peripheral blood mononuclear cells (PBMCs), taken at new diagnosis, from a patient treated with antithyroid drugs. The receptor's source is a woman younger than 30 with Graves disease. Donor details come from another sample of the same person, matched by shared clones. The DNA is as follows: TGTGCCATCCCTGGTAGGACAGGGGGCGAAAATGAGCAGTTCTTC. It codes for CAIPGRTGGENEQFF.